This TCR beta chain stems from a study of blood T cell repertoires in COVID-19. As for the study in general: Material from acute and convalescent COVID-19 was sourced from the United States, Italy and Spain. Sample material is recorded as cDNA or gDNA derived from T cells, B-cell-depleted T cells, or PBMCs.

Authors' methods: Estimated nucleated cell counts came from reference gene primer amplification. Sequenced by immunoSEQ multiplex PCR; TCRdb stores in-frame clones only, minus some. V and J calls and clone size are copied from that table; D and trimming were computed from the DNA. The sample consists of about 110,000 clones, 86% of them appearing once. Specimen: peripheral blood. The clonotype comes from a middle-aged man with acute or convalescent COVID-19.

The CDR3 protein is CASSLVSTGELFF. CDR3 nucleotides: TGTGCCAGCAGCCTAGTAAGCACCGGGGAGCTGTTTTTT. The chain uses TRBV12-3 or TRBV12-4 and TRBJ2-2, with unresolved D. This CDR3 comprises 13 residues. The V end lost 6 bases, the J end lost 4 bases, and 9 bases lay between the germline ends.